The table lists the clone carrying this TCR beta chain with a few counts. Its antigen is unknown. TCRdb redid the calling of the reads with MiXCR, one entry per CDR3 protein. The data show about 68,000 distinct CDR3 sequences, with 22% seen just once and 60% to 85% held by the top ten. The data stem from a study of T cell repertoires in cytomegalovirus infection. Study details: Public TCR beta signatures marked donors with CMV infection and the matching HLA.

This CDR3 spans 14 amino acids. Germline V lookup: CDR1 SGHTA, CDR2 FQGTGA. The V end was cut by 2 bases, the J end by 6 bases, with 11 bases between. The sequenced sample was PBMCs, sequenced either directly or after in vitro stimulation (not recorded which). The chain couples TRBV7-3 to TRBJ2-1; no firm D call. The receptor comes from a human donor in good health (CMV status not recorded). Some clones in this sample may be carry-over from other donors' samples. The CDR3 here is CASSLLWSRNEQFF. The CDR3 DNA reads as TGTGCCAGCAGCTTACTTTGGTCCCGCAATGAGCAGTTCTTC.